This section outlines one T cell receptor (beta chain) sequence together with its context. Its specificity is unknown. TCRdb reprocessed the 5' RACE reads and keeps a single row for each CDR3 protein, giving no DNA. The sample is made up of about 150,000 distinct CDR3 sequences, and the top ten hold 37% of it. CDR3 size: 16 residues. The germline gives CDR1 MGHRA, CDR2 YSYEKL. The sample belongs to a study of T cells expressing NK-cell markers. At the level of the study: In the group of eight sequenced donors, seven were HCMV-seropositive and one was seronegative.

Findings and limits, study-wide: Among several donors, these clonotypes also ranked first in the CD3+CD56-NKG2C+ fraction.

The rearrangement uses TRBV4-1 and TRBJ1-1; without DNA, the TCRdb call of TRBD1 cannot be checked. The sample taken for sequencing was blood T cells: a sorted CD56 or NKG2C T cell subset, CD4+ or CD8+ T cells, or bulk PBMC T cells (not recorded which). The clonotype originates from a woman aged 45-59 years in good health. CDR3 protein: CASAKGGGQPYGEAFF.